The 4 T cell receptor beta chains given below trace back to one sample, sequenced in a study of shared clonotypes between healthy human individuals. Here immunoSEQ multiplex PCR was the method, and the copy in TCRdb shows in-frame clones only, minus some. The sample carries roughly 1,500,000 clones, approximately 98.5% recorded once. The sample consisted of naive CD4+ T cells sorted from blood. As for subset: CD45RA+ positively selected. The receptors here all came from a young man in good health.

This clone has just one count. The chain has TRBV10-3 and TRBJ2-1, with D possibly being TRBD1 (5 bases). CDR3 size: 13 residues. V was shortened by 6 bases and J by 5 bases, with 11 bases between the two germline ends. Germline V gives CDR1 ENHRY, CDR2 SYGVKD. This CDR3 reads CAISVWTHNEQFF. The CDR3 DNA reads TGTGCCATCAGCGTCTGGACACACAATGAGCAGTTCTTC.

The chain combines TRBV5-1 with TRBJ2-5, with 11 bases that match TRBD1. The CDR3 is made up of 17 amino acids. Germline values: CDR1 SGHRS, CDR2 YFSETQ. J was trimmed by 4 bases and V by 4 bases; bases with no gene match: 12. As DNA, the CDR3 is TGCGCCAGCAGCGAAGTACGGACAGGGGGCGCGAGAGAGACCCAGTACTTC. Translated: CASSEVRTGGARETQYF.

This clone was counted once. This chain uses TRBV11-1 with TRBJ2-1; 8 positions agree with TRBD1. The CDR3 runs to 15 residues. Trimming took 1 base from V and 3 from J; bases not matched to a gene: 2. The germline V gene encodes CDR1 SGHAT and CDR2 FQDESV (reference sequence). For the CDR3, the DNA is TGTGCCAGCAGCTTAGTCACAGGGGGCTACAATGAGCAGTTCTTC. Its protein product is CASSLVTGGYNEQFF.

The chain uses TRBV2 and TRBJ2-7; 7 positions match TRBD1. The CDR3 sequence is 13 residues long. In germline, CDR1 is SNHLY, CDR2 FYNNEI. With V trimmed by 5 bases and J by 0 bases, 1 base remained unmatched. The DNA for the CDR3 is TGTGCCAGCAGTTGGGACAGCTCCTACGAGCAGTACTTC. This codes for CASSWDSSYEQYF.